The T cell receptor beta chain described here comes from a study of vaccination and CD4 T cells after COVID-19. Study-level information: The authors exposed cells to overlapping spike peptides derived from SARS-CoV-2, HCoV-NL63, HCoV-OC43 and HCoV-229E. Study conclusions and caveats: Convalescent patients displayed spike mono-reactivity in 304 of 307 vaccine-specific clones.

The CDR3 loop spans 11 amino acids. Germline V gene sequence: CDR1 MNHNS, CDR2 SASEGT. V was trimmed by 11 bases and J by 5 bases, leaving 12 bases between them. An Oncomine TCR Beta short-read assay was used to sequence the DNA from cultured CD4+ T cells. CD4+ T cells were cultured, and genomic DNA was extracted from them. Each CDR3 protein is one row after TCRdb ran MiXCR on the PCR reads. Among around 5,000 distinct CDR3 sequences listed, approximately 59% were seen once. Specified treatment: roughly ten-day PBMC culture with coronavirus spike peptide pools or control peptides (ViraFEST assay). One should note that the unexposed donor's CD4+ T cells were collected before the COVID-19 pandemic (2011-2018). Antigen-specific T cells were expanded with peptide pools by ViraFEST, and TCRs were then sequenced. Worth noting for this clonotype: Its antigen remains unknown.

The sequence came from a human donor in good health. The specimen sequenced was CD4+ T cells from blood, cultured in vitro. The genes are TRBV6-1 and TRBJ1-1; D remains ambiguous. In nucleotides, the CDR3 is TGTGCCGCGGGCTGGCAGACTGAAGCTTTCTTT. Amino acid sequence: CAAGWQTEAFF.